This T cell receptor (beta chain) was identified in a study of T cells in Graves' hyperthyroidism and ophthalmopathy. RNA transcripts served as the template for amplifying TCR beta CDR3 regions. The TCR CDR3 first-round RT-PCR relied on the HTBI primer set. TCRdb reprocessed the multiplex PCR reads via MiXCR and lists one record per CDR3 protein. This sample has 500,000 to 600,000 distinct CDR3 sequences; approximately 44% occur once, and the top ten carry 19%. General study results and limits: Blood also contained most expanded thyroid clonotypes above 0.001. The model predicted ophthalmopathy a median 6.5 months before onset.

Points on this clonotype: Its antigen is not known.

This CDR3 has 14 residues. The germline V gene encodes CDR1 DFQATT and CDR2 SNEGSKA (reference sequence). The V and J ends lost 4 bases and 4 bases respectively, with 14 bases between them. The receptor was derived from an adult woman with Graves' disease, either hyperthyroidism or ophthalmopathy (not recorded which). The chain combines TRBV20-1 with TRBJ1-5; weak D call: TRBD1 (5 bases). The sample was peripheral blood or thyroid tissue (not recorded which). In nucleotides, the CDR3 is TGCAGTGCTATGAGGGGCAGGGATAATCAGCCCCAGCATTTT. Protein sequence: CSAMRGRDNQPQHF.